This TCR beta chain was recorded in a study of T-cell reconstitution after alpha-beta-depleted transplantation in children. Trimming removed 4 bases at V and 3 bases at J, with 28 bases between. This CDR3 is built from 20 residues. It was with unique molecular identifiers that the TCRbeta library was prepared. A single record per CDR3 protein comes from TCRdb applying MiXCR to the PCR reads. This table has about 610,000 distinct CDR3 sequences, roughly 10% appearing once. In its sample, this clonotype was seen a few times. The clonotype originates from a human donor who donated a stem cell graft to a child with acute myeloid leukemia. The sequencing here drew on PBMCs from the stem cell graft donor, taken from the stem cell graft. The chain links TRBV12-3 or TRBV12-4 to TRBJ2-1; D is perhaps TRBD1 (11 bases). CDR3 residues: CASSSGGTGGTSGNYNEQFF. The CDR3 coding sequence is TGTGCCAGCAGTTCTGGGGGGACAGGGGGAACTAGCGGGAACTACAATGAGCAGTTCTTC.